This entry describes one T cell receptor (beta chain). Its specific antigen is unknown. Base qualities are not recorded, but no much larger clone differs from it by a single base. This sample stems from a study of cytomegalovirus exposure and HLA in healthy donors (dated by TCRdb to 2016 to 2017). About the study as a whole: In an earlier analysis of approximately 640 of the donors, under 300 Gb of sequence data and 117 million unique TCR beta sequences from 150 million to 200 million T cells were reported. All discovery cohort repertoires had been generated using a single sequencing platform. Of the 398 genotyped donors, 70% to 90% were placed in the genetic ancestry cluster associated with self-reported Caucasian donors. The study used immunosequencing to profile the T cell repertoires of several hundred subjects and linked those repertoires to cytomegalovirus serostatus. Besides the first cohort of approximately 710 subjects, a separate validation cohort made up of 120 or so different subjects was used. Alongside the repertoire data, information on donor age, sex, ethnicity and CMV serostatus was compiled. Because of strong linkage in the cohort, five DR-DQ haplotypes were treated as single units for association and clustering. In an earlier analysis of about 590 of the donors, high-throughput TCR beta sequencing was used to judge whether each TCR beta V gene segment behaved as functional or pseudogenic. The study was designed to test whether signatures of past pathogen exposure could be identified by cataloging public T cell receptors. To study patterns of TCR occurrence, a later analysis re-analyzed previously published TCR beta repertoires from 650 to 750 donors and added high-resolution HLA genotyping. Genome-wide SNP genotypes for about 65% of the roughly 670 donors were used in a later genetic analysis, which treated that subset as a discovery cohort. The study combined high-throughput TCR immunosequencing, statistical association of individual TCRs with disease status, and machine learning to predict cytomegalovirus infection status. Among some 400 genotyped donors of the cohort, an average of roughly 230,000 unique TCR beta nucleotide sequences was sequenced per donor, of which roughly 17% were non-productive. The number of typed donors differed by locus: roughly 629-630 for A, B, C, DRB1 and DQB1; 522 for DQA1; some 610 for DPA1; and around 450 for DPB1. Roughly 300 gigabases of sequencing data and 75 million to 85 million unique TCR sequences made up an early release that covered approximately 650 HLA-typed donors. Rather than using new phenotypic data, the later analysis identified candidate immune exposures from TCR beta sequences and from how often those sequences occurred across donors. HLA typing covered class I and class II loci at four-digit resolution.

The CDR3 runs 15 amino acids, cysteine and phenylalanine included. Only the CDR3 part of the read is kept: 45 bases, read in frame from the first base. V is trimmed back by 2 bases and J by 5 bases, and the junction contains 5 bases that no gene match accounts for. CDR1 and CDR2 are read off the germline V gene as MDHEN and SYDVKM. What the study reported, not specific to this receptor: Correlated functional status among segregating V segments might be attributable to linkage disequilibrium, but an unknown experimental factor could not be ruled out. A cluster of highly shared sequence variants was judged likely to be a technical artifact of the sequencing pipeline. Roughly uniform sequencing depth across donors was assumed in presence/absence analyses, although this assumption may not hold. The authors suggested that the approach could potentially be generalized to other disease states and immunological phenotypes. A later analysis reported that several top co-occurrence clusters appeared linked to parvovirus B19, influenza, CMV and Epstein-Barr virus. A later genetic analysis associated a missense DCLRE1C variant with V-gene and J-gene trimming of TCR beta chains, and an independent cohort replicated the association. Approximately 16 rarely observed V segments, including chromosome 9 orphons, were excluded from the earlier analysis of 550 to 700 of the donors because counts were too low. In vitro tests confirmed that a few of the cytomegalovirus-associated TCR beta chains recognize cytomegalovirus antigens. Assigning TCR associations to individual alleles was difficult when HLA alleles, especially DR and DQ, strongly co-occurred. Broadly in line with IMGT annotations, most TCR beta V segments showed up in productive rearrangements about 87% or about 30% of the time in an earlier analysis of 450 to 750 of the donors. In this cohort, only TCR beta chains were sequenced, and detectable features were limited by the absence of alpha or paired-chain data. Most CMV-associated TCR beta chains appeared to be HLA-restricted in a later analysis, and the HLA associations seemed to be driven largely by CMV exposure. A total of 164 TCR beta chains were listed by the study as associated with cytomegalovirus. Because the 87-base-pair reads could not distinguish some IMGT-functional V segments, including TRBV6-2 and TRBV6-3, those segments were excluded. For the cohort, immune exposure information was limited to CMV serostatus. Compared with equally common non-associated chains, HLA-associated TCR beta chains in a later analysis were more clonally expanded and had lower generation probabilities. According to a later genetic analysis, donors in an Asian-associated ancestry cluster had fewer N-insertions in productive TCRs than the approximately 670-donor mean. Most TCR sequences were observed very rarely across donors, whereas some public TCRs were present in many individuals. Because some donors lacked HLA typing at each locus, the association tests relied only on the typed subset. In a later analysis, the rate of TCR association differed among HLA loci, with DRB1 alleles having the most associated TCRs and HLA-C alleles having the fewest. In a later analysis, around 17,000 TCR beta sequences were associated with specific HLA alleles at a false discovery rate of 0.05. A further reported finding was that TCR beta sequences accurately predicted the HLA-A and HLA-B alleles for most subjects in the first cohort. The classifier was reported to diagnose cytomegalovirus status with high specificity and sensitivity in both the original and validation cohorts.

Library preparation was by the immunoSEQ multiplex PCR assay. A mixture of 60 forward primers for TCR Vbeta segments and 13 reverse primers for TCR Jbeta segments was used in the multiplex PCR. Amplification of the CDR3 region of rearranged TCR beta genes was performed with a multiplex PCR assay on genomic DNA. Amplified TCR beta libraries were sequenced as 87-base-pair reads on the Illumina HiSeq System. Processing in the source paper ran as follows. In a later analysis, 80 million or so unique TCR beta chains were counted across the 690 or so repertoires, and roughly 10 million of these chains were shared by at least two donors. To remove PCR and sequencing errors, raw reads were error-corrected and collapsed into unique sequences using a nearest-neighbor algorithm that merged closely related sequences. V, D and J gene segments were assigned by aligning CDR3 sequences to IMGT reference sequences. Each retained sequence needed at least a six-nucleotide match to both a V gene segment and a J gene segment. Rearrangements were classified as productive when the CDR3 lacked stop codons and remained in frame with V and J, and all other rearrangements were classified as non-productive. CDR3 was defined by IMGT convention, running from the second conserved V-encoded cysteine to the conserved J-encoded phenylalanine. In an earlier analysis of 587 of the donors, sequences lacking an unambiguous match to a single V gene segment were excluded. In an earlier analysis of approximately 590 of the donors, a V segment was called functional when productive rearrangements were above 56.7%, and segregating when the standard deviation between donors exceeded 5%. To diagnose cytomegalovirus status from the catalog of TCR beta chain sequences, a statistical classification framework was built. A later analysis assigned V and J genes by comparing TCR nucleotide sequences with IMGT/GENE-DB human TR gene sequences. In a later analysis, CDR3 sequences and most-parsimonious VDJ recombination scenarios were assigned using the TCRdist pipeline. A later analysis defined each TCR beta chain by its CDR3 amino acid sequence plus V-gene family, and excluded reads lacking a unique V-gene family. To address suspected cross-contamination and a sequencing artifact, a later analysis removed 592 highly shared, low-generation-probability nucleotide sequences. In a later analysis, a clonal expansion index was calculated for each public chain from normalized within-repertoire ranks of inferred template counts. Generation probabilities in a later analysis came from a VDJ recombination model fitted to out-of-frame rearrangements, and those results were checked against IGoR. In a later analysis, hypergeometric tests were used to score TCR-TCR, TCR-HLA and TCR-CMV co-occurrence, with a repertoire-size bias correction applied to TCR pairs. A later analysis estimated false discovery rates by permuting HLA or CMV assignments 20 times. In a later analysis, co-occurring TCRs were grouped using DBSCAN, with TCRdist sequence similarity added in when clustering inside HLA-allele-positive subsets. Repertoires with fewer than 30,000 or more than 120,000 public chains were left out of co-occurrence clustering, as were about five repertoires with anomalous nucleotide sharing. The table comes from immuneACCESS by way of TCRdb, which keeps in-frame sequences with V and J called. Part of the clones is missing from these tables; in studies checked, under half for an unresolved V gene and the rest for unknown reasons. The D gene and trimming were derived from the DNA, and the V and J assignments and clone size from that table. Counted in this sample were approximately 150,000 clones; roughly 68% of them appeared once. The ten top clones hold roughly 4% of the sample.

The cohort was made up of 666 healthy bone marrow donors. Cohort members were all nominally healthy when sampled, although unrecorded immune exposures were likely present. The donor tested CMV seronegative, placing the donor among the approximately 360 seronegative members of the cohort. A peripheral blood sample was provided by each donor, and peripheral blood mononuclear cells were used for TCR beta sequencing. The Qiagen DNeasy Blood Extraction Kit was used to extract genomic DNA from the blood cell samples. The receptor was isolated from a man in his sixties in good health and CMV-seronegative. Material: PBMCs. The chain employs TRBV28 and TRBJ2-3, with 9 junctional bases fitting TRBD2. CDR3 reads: CASSLVAGVKDTQYF. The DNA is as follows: TGTGCCAGCAGTTTAGTAGCGGGAGTTAAAGATACGCAGTATTTT.